The 23 T cell receptor beta chains in this list originate from one sample, sequenced in a study of T-cell memory formation after mild COVID-19. TCRdb reanalysed the 5' RACE reads using MiXCR and keeps one entry per CDR3 protein. Of approximately 46,000 distinct CDR3 sequences listed, 5.5% to 8.5% are singletons. Specimen: PBMCs or a T cell subset sorted from them (not recorded which). All receptors derive from an adult who had mild COVID-19 (a few samples of this study predate the infection). Cell type and time point are not known.

This clonotype appeared a few times. The rearrangement joins TRBV7-2 to TRBJ2-4; tentatively, D is TRBD2 (6 bases). Germline CDR1 SGHTA, CDR2 FQGNSA. Trimming stripped 1 base from V and 1 base from J, with 11 bases between. This CDR3 comprises 16 residues. CDR3 loop: CASSLDLGGAKNIQYF. In DNA form, the CDR3 reads TGTGCCAGCAGCTTAGATTTAGGAGGGGCCAAAAACATTCAGTACTTC.

This clonotype was counted at least ten times. The rearrangement links TRBV5-1 to TRBJ2-7, with unresolved D. Trimming took off 0 bases at V and 5 bases at J, with 6 bases between the two ends. CDR1 and CDR2 (germline): SGHRS, YFSETQ. The CDR3 consists of 12 residues. The CDR3 region is CASSLAFDEQYF. As DNA, the CDR3 is TGCGCCAGCAGCTTGGCCTTTGACGAGCAGTACTTC.

This clonotype has just a few counts. V usage is TRBV20-1 and J usage is TRBJ1-1, with D maybe TRBD1 (5 bases). The CDR3 is 12 amino acids. From germline, CDR1 is DFQATT and CDR2 SNEGSKA (reference sequence). CDR3 DNA sequence: TGCAGGGCGGTGGGGGGGAACACTGAAGCTTTCTTT. Amino acids: CRAVGGNTEAFF.

The chain recombines TRBV3-1 with TRBJ2-1; TRBD2 matches 8 bases. From germline, CDR1 is LGHDT and CDR2 YNNKEL (reference sequence). After removal of 4 bases from V and 10 bases from J, the junction contained 15 bases not matched to a gene. The CDR3 loop spans 16 amino acids. CDR3 sequence reads: CASSRLAGGISQEQFF. CDR3 sequence (DNA): TGTGCCAGCAGCCGCCTTGCGGGGGGCATAAGTCAGGAGCAGTTCTTC.

At least ten counts were recorded for this clonotype. The rearrangement links TRBV20-1 to TRBJ2-1, with 9 bases that match TRBD2. With 0 bases clipped from V and 6 bases from J, the junction kept 6 bases outside the gene matches. CDR3 size: 15 residues. The germline V gene encodes CDR1 DFQATT and CDR2 SNEGSKA (reference sequence). The CDR3 sequence: CSAREGTTSGNEQFF. The CDR3 bases are TGCAGTGCTAGAGAAGGGACGACTAGCGGCAATGAGCAGTTCTTC.

The CDR3 region is CATSREGEQFF. The CDR3, as DNA: TGTGCCACCAGTCGGGAGGGGGAGCAGTTCTTC. V usage is TRBV24-1 and J usage is TRBJ2-1; 8 positions match TRBD2. Germline CDR1 is KGHDR and CDR2 is SFDVKD. The CDR3 has 11 amino acids. Trimming at V came to 6 bases and at J to 10 bases, leaving 1 base not matched to a gene.

This clonotype was found many times. The chain uses TRBV6-5 and TRBJ1-1; 7 bases agree with TRBD1. This CDR3 comprises 15 residues. Trimming removed 5 bases from V and 1 base from J; junction bases left unmatched: 7. Germline V gene data show CDR1 as MNHEY and CDR2 as SVGAGI. The CDR3 spells CASSPPRDRNTEAFF. The CDR3 bases are TGTGCCAGCAGTCCCCCCCGGGACAGGAACACTGAAGCTTTCTTT.

The table lists this clonotype with many counts. The gene calls are TRBV5-1 and TRBJ1-4; D call uncertain. V shed 1 base and J shed 8 bases, with 15 bases lying between them. The germline V gene encodes CDR1 SGHRS and CDR2 YFSETQ. CDR3 length: 15 residues. CDR3 sequence reads: CASSLSAAVNEKLFF. The CDR3, as DNA: TGCGCCAGCAGCTTGTCCGCGGCAGTGAACGAAAAACTGTTTTTT.

This clonotype has a count of ten or more. The V call is TRBV27, the J call TRBJ2-5, with 8 bases lining up with TRBD2. Per the germline V gene, CDR1 is MNHEY and CDR2 is SMNVEV (reference sequence). The CDR3 has 14 amino acids. The ends lost 4 bases at V and 5 bases at J; junction bases unmatched: 6. CDR3 bases: TGTGCCAGCAGTTCAAATAGCGGGACGGAGACCCAGTACTTC. Its translation is CASSSNSGTETQYF.

At least ten counts were recorded for this clonotype. V gene TRBV5-1 combines with J gene TRBJ2-2; D is unresolved. CDR1 and CDR2 (germline): SGHRS, YFSETQ. The CDR3 has 12 residues. Trimming took off 4 bases at V and 3 bases at J, with 4 bases between the two ends. The CDR3 spells CASSEDTGELFF. CDR3 coding DNA: TGCGCCAGCAGCGAGGACACCGGGGAGCTGTTTTTT. Together with reference TRBV5-1 and TRBJ2-2, the CDR3 gives the full variable domain: KAGVTQTPRYLIKTRGQQVTLSCSPISGHRSVSWYQQTPGQGLQFLFEYFSETQRNKGNFPGRFSGRQFSNSRSEMNVSTLELGDSALYLCASSEDTGELFFGEGSRLTVL.

This clonotype showed up just a few times. The chain links TRBV4-1 to TRBJ2-5, with a weak D call TRBD2 (7 bases). The length of the CDR3 is 17 residues. The germline CDR1 and CDR2 sequences are MGHRA and YSYEKL. V dropped 4 bases and J dropped 4 bases, with 22 bases sitting between them. The CDR3 sequence is CASSPPRGATGSETQYF. The CDR3 DNA reads as TGCGCCAGCAGCCCTCCCCGGGGGGCTACAGGCTCAGAGACCCAGTACTTC.

This clonotype was counted ten times or more. The chain uses TRBV12-3 or TRBV12-4 and TRBJ2-3, with 7 bases identical to TRBD1. The CDR3 sequence is 14 residues long. V shed 2 bases, J shed 7 bases, and the junction held 6 bases outside the gene matches. The CDR3 DNA reads TGTGCCAGCAGTTTACCACAGGGGATGAATACGCAGTATTTT. Its protein is CASSLPQGMNTQYF.

This clonotype occurred a few times. The chain combines TRBV5-5 with TRBJ1-2; 7 positions agree with TRBD1. V shed 3 bases, J shed 6 bases, and the junction held 14 bases outside the gene matches. This CDR3 comprises 16 residues. Per germline, CDR1 SGHKS and CDR2 YYEKEE (reference sequence). CDR3 sequence reads: CASSSIQGLSSDGYTF. In nucleotides, the CDR3 is TGTGCCAGCAGCTCAATACAGGGGTTAAGCTCGGATGGCTACACCTTC.

J is TRBJ1-2 and V is TRBV7-2, with D perhaps TRBD1 (5 bases). Germline CDR1 and CDR2: SGHTA and FQGNSA. This CDR3 is 13 amino acids long. Trimming stripped 5 bases from V and 6 bases from J, with 13 bases between. The DNA for the CDR3 is TGTGCCAGCAGCGACCTACCGGGGGATGGCTACACCTTC. Its translation: CASSDLPGDGYTF.

There are a few counts of this clonotype. The rearrangement uses TRBV10-2 and TRBJ2-2; unclear D gene. V lost 0 bases, J lost 4 bases, and 6 bases lay in between. This CDR3 is 14 amino acids long. Germline assignment: CDR1 WSHSY and CDR2 SAAADI. CDR3 residues: CASSESWGTGELFF. The CDR3 DNA is TGCGCCAGCAGTGAGTCATGGGGCACCGGGGAGCTGTTTTTT.

This clonotype was seen more than once but under ten times. The CDR3 bases are TGTGCCAGCAGCCGAGTAGTAGGGGGCGCCAACTATGGCTACACCTTC. Protein: CASSRVVGGANYGYTF. J is TRBJ1-2 and V is TRBV7-9; 7 bases map to TRBD1. The CDR3 extends over 16 amino acids. Germline CDR1 is SEHNR and CDR2 is FQNEAQ (reference sequence). Trimming at V came to 5 bases and at J to 2 bases, leaving 11 bases not matched to a gene.

The sample holds a few counts of this clonotype. The V call is TRBV19, the J call TRBJ2-2; the match to TRBD1 covers 11 bases. This CDR3 is built from 16 residues. Per germline, CDR1 LNHDA and CDR2 SQIVND (reference sequence). The V segment lost 3 bases and the J segment 4 bases; nucleotides outside the gene matches: 4. CDR3 in DNA: TGTGCCAGTAGTATGAGGACAGGGGGCATCACCGGGGAGCTGTTTTTT. Amino acids: CASSMRTGGITGELFF.

This clonotype showed up many times. This chain joins TRBV7-2 and TRBJ2-7; D perhaps matches TRBD2 (5 bases). The ends were cut back, 5 bases at V and 6 bases at J, with 11 bases in the middle. The CDR3 runs 12 residues. Germline CDR1 is SGHTA and CDR2 is FQGNSA. The CDR3 loop is CASSQDYSEQYF. For the CDR3, the DNA is TGTGCCAGCAGCCAAGACTATTCCGAGCAGTACTTC.

The rearrangement links TRBV7-2 to TRBJ2-7, with D unresolved. The germline CDR1 and CDR2 sequences are SGHTA and FQGNSA. This CDR3 contains 14 residues. V was trimmed by 2 bases and J by 7 bases, leaving 15 bases between them. CDR3 sequence (DNA): TGTGCCAGCAGCTTACGGCAGGTCTTGAGGGAGCAGTACTTC. Translation: CASSLRQVLREQYF. Using reference TRBV7-2 and TRBJ2-7 for the parts outside the CDR3, the full variable domain is GAGVSQSPSNKVTEKGKDVELRCDPISGHTALYWYRQSLGQGLEFLIYFQGNSAPDKSGLPSDRFSAERTGGSVSTLTIQRTQQEDSAVYLCASSLRQVLREQYFGPGTRLTVT.

This clonotype was seen at least ten times. The CDR3 protein is CAISGVENSYNEQFF. The CDR3 nucleotides are TGTGCCATCAGCGGCGTGGAAAACTCCTACAATGAGCAGTTCTTC. The chain combines TRBV10-3 with TRBJ2-1; D not certain. The CDR3 contains 15 residues. CDR1 is ENHRY, CDR2 SYGVKD, per germline. With 6 bases removed from V and 0 bases from J, the gap between germline ends came to 12 bases.

This clonotype was counted ten times or more. The chain is built from TRBV7-2 and TRBJ2-2, with 9 bases fitting TRBD1. V gave up 4 bases and J gave up 5 bases; unmatched junction bases: 5. The CDR3 sequence is 15 residues long. Per germline, CDR1 SGHTA and CDR2 FQGNSA. The CDR3 DNA reads TGTGCCAGCAGCTACGGGACAGGGACTACCGGGGAGCTGTTTTTT. Protein: CASSYGTGTTGELFF.

This clonotype was detected only a few times. The chain employs TRBV30 and TRBJ2-7; no reliable D call. Germline V gene lookup returns CDR1 GTSNPN and CDR2 SVGIG (reference sequence). CDR3 size: 13 residues. V was clipped by 0 bases and J by 6 bases, with 12 bases between them. The CDR3, as DNA: TGTGCCTGGAGTGTAGTCTTCACCGGCGAGCAGTACTTC. This encodes CAWSVVFTGEQYF.

This clonotype came up many times. The chain links TRBV7-6 to TRBJ2-1; 12 nucleotides align to TRBD2. This CDR3 has 17 amino acids. J lost 6 bases, V lost 3 bases, and 9 bases had no gene match. The V gene's germline CDR1 is SGHVS and CDR2 FNYEAQ. The DNA for the CDR3 is TGTGCCAGCAGCTTTAGGCTAGCGGGGGGGGCTGCCAATGAGCAGTTCTTC. Amino acid sequence: CASSFRLAGGAANEQFF.